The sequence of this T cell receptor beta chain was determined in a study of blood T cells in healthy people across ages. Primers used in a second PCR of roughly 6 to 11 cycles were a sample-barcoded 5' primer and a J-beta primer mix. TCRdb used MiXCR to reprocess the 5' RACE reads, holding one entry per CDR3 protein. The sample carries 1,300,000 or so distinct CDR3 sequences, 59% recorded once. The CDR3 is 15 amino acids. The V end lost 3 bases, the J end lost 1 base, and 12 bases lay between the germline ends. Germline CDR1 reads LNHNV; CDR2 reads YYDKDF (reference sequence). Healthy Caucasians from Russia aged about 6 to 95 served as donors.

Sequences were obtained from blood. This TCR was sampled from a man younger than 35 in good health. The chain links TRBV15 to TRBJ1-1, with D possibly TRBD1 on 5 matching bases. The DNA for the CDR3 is TGTGCCACCAGCAGTAACTGGGGCCGGAACACTGAAGCTTTCTTT. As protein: CATSSNWGRNTEAFF.